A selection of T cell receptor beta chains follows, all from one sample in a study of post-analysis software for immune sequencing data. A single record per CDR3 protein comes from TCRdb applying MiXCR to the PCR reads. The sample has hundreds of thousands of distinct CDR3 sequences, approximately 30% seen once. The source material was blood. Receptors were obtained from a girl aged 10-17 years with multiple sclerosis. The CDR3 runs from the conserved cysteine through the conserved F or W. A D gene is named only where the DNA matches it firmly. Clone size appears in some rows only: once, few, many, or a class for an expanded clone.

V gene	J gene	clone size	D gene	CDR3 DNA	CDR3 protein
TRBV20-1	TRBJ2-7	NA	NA	TGCAGTGCTAAGAGGTTGAACAGTGTTTATGACGAGCAGTACTTC	CSAKRLNSVYDEQYF
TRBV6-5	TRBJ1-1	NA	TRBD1	TGTGCCAGCAGTTCCCCAGGGGGCACTGAAGCTTTCTTT	CASSSPGGTEAFF
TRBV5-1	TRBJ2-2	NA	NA	TGCGCCAGCAGCCTAGGACAATCCGGGGAGCTGTTTTTT	CASSLGQSGELFF
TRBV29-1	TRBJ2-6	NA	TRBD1	TGCAGCGTTGAAGATACCGTGACAGGGCGAGCGACCAACGTCCTGACTTTC	CSVEDTVTGRATNVLTF
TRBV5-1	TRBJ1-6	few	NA	TGCGCCAGCAGCTTGGTTACCAGGGACGTAGATAATTCACCCCTCCACTTT	CASSLVTRDVDNSPLHF
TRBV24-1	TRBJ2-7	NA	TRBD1	TGTGCCACCAGTGATCCCACGGACAGGGCAGTGCAGTACTTC	CATSDPTDRAVQYF
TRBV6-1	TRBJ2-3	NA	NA	TGTGCCAGCAGGGAGAACACAGATACGCAGTATTTT	CASRENTDTQYF
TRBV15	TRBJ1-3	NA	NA	TGTGCCACCAGCATCGGAGTGGCAGGAAACACCATATATTTT	CATSIGVAGNTIYF
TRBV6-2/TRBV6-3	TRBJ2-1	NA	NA	TGTGCCAGCAGTTACTCGAACTCAGGCGGGCAGTTCTTC	CASSYSNSGGQFF
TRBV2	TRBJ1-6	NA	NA	TGTGCCAGTGGGGACTTCCACTTT	CASGDFHF
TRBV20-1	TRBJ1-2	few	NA	TGCAGTGCTCCCCTTCTGGGACGGAATAACTATGGCTACACCTTC	CSAPLLGRNNYGYTF
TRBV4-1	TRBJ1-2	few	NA	TGCGCCAGCAGCCAAGATCGGACATTCTATGGCTACACCTTC	CASSQDRTFYGYTF
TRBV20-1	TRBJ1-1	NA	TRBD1	TGCAGTGCTAGAGGAAAGACGGGACAGCGTGAAGCTTTCTTT	CSARGKTGQREAFF
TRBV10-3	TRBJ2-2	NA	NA	TGTGCCATCAGTGAGTCTCATAACACCGGGGAGCTGTTTTTT	CAISESHNTGELFF
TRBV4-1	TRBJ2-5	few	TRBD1	TGCGCCAGCAGCCAAGTAGGGGGCGACGGGACCCAGTACTTC	CASSQVGGDGTQYF
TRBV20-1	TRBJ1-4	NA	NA	TGCAGTGCTAGCCAGGGTCGATATGAAAAACGGTTTTTT	CSASQGRYEKRFF
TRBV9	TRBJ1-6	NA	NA	TGTGCCAGCAGCGAACACAAGGGCGTAAGGGGTAATTCACCCCTCCACTTT	CASSEHKGVRGNSPLHF
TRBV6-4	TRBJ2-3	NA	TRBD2	TGTGCCAGCTCCGAGGGGCCTAGCGGGAGACTAGCAGATACGCAGTATTTT	CASSEGPSGRLADTQYF
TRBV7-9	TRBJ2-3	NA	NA	TGTGCCAGCAGCTATGACGAAACAGATACGCAGTATTTT	CASSYDETDTQYF
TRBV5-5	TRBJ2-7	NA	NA	TGTGCCAGCAGCTTGGACCCTCGTCCAGGCGAGCAGTACTTC	CASSLDPRPGEQYF
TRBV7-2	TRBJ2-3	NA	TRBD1	TGTGCCAGCAGCTTAGTAGGGACAGGGGCTAGCGTAAGCACAGATACGCAGTATTTT	CASSLVGTGASVSTDTQYF
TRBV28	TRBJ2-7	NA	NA	TGTGCCAGCAGTTTATGGCAGGAAACCTCCTACGAGCAGTACTTC	CASSLWQETSYEQYF
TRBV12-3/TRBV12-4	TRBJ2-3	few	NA	TGTGCCAGCAGTTTAGACGCGACAGATACGCAGTATTTT	CASSLDATDTQYF
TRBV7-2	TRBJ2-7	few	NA	TGTGCCAGCAGCTTAGTTCAGTTTTACGAGCAGTACTTC	CASSLVQFYEQYF
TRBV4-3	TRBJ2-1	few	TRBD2	TGCGCCAGCAGCCAAGATCTAGGTAGCGGGCCCTCTCCCAATGAGCAGTTCTTC	CASSQDLGSGPSPNEQFF
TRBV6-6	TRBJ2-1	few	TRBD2	TGTGCCAGCAGCCGCCCGACTAGCGGGACCAATGAGCAGTTCTTC	CASSRPTSGTNEQFF
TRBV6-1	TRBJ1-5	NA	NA	TGTGCCAGCAGCGCAACTTTAGATCAGCCCCAGCATTTT	CASSATLDQPQHF
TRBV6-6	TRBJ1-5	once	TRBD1	TGTGCCAGCAGTCGGGACAGGATGTATCAGCCCCAGCATTTT	CASSRDRMYQPQHF
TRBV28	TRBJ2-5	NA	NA	TGTGCCAGCAGTAGGTGGGCAGGGGAAGAGACCCAGTACTTC	CASSRWAGEETQYF
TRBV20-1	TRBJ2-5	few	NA	TGCAGTGCTAGGGAGGGACAGAGCGTTGGGGAGACCCAGTACTTC	CSAREGQSVGETQYF
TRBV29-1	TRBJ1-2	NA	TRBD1	TGCAGCGTTGAGGAAGACAGGGGGCGGTGGTATGGCTACACCTTC	CSVEEDRGRWYGYTF
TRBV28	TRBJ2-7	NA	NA	TGTGCCAGCAGTCTTCGAGAATCCGAGCAGTACTTC	CASSLRESEQYF
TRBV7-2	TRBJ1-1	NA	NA	TGTGCCAGCAGCTTAGTCCCTTTAGGCAGGAGAAACACTGAAGCTTTCTTT	CASSLVPLGRRNTEAFF
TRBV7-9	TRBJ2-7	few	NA	TGTGCCAGCAGCTTAGCCGAGACAGGATTCAACGAGCAGTACTTC	CASSLAETGFNEQYF
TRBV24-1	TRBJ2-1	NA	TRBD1	TGTGCCACCAATGACAGGGGGGATGGCAATGAGCAGTTCTTC	CATNDRGDGNEQFF
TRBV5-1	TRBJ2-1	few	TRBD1	TGCGCCAGCAGCTTGGTGGGACAGCTGGACTCCCCCTACAATGAGCAGTTCTTC	CASSLVGQLDSPYNEQFF
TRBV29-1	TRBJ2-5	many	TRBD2	TGCAGCGTCGGGGTAGCGGGACTCCAAGAGACCCAGTACTTC	CSVGVAGLQETQYF